Listed here are 7 T cell receptor beta chains from one sample, sequenced in a study of blood T cell repertoires in COVID-19. Data came from immunoSEQ multiplex PCR; TCRdb stores just in-frame clones and leaves some out. The table shows 130,000 to 150,000 clones, with about 87% occurring only once. The specimen sequenced was peripheral blood. The source is a woman in her 40s with acute or convalescent COVID-19.

The chain is built from TRBV4-2 and TRBJ2-1; the D gene is possibly TRBD2 (7 bases). This CDR3 comprises 19 residues. The ends were cut back, 0 bases at V and 7 bases at J, with 25 bases in the middle. Germline loops: CDR1 LGHNA, CDR2 YNFKEQ. The CDR3 region has the DNA TGTGCCAGCAGCCAAGAAAGTGGGATCGGCCTGGGGAGGGGGAATGAGCAGTTCTTC. Protein product: CASSQESGIGLGRGNEQFF.

The chain employs TRBV11-2 and TRBJ1-3; the D gene is possibly TRBD1 (5 bases). Per the germline V gene, CDR1 is SGHAT and CDR2 is FQNNGV. Trimming left V 1 base short and J 3 bases short, with 10 bases between. This CDR3 is 15 amino acids long. In DNA form, the CDR3 reads TGTGCCAGCAGCTTAGCCACAGGTGTTGGAAACACCATATATTTT. Its translation: CASSLATGVGNTIYF.

The chain uses TRBV6-4 and TRBJ2-3; 12 bases fit TRBD2. CDR1 is MRHNA, CDR2 SNTAGT, per germline. The CDR3 has 14 amino acids. With V trimmed by 4 bases and J by 4 bases, 0 bases remained unmatched. Here the CDR3 DNA reads TGTGCCAGCAGTGGGACTAGCGGGGCAGATACGCAGTATTTT. It encodes CASSGTSGADTQYF.

The gene calls are TRBV15 and TRBJ1-4; 10 bases line up with TRBD1. Germline loops: CDR1 LNHNV, CDR2 YYDKDF (reference sequence). This CDR3 has 18 amino acids. Unmatched junction bases numbered 13, after V lost 5 bases and J lost 4 bases. This CDR3 is CATSPRDRGSDSNEKLFF. The CDR3 nucleotides read TGTGCCACCAGCCCCCGGGACAGGGGAAGCGATAGTAATGAAAAACTGTTTTTT.

V usage is TRBV5-1 and J usage is TRBJ1-1; TRBD1 matches 8 bases. Germline V gene data show CDR1 as SGHRS and CDR2 as YFSETQ. The CDR3 runs to 18 residues. The junction had 10 bases not matched to a gene; V was cut back by 0 bases and J by 0 bases. Here the CDR3 DNA reads TGCGCCAGCAGCTTGGGGACAGGGCCCCTCTCCATGAACACTGAAGCTTTCTTT. Its protein product is CASSLGTGPLSMNTEAFF.

The chain couples TRBV5-6 to TRBJ1-1, with TRBD1 matching over 7 bases. Germline V gene data show CDR1 as SGHDT and CDR2 as YYEEEE. V was pared by 4 bases and J by 8 bases, with 8 bases of the junction left unmatched. The CDR3 spans 13 residues. The CDR3 DNA reads as TGTGCCAGCAGCCCCCAGGACAGGACCGAAGCTTTCTTT. It translates to CASSPQDRTEAFF.

The rearrangement links TRBV13 to TRBJ2-7; the D is unclear. Germline CDR1 PRHDT, CDR2 FYEKMQ (reference sequence). The CDR3 has 16 amino acids. V lost 5 bases to trimming and J lost 0 bases, with 17 bases between them. CDR3 DNA sequence: TGTGCCAGCAGCGAGACCGGAGCAACCAGCTCCTACGAGCAGTACTTC. Amino acids: CASSETGATSSYEQYF.